This T cell receptor (beta chain) was observed in a study of T cell responses to AZD1222 COVID-19 vaccine. Study-wide points: Seropositive status at baseline applied to only six AZD1222 recipients.

Clones were sequenced by immunoSEQ multiplex PCR, and TCRdb holds only the in-frame ones, with some missing. The table shows 150,000 or so clones, with roughly 87% occurring only once. On this clone itself: What it binds is unknown.

Germline CDR1 MNHEY, CDR2 SVGAGI. Between the trimmed V and J ends, which lost 5 bases and 4 bases, there was a span of 11 bases. The CDR3 spans 13 residues. The source is an adult in good health. This specimen consisted of peripheral blood, obtained on day 0 of AZD1222 vaccination. This chain connects TRBV6-5 to TRBJ1-1; the D is unclear. CDR3 nucleotides: TGTGCCAGCAGTAAGGACCTAACCACTGAAGCTTTCTTT. It encodes CASSKDLTTEAFF.